The 2 T cell receptor beta chains below were found in one sample sequenced in a study of Graves' ophthalmopathy and Graves' hyperthyroidism. As the template, RNA transcripts were used to amplify TCR beta CDR3 regions. Second-round multiplex PCR came after a first-round RT-PCR that employed HTBI primers. TCRdb itself ran the multiplex PCR reads through MiXCR, one entry per CDR3 protein. Here the sample spans 300,000 to 500,000 distinct CDR3 sequences, 15% being singletons. The sequencing sample was made of peripheral blood. The receptors derive from a woman younger than 35 with stable Graves' hyperthyroidism.

This clonotype came up many times. The chain links TRBV24-1 to TRBJ1-3; 8 bases line up with TRBD1. V lost 4 bases to trimming and J lost 8 bases; unmatched junction nucleotides: 6. Per germline, CDR1 KGHDR and CDR2 SFDVKD. There are 14 residues in the CDR3. As DNA, the CDR3 is TGTGCCACCAGTGAAGCGGACAGGGCAGACACCATATATTTT. Residues: CATSEADRADTIYF.

This clonotype was seen many times. This sequence joins TRBV11-1 and TRBJ2-5; 7 bases align to TRBD1. Germline lookup yields CDR1 SGHAT and CDR2 FQDESV (reference sequence). With 7 bases clipped from V and 3 bases from J, the junction kept 8 bases outside the gene matches. CDR3 size: 14 residues. CDR3 protein: CASTRDSEKETQYF. CDR3 nucleotides: TGTGCCAGCACCCGGGACAGCGAGAAAGAGACCCAGTACTTC.